The 3 T cell receptor beta chains reported below all come from one sample, sequenced in a study of blood T cell repertoires in COVID-19. Sequenced by immunoSEQ multiplex PCR; TCRdb stores in-frame clones only, minus some. This table has over 200,000 clones, approximately 86% appearing once. Sequenced material: peripheral blood. The source of these receptors is a man aged 40-49 years who had recovered from COVID-19.

The sample holds one count of this clone. The chain uses TRBV7-9 and TRBJ1-5, with 7 nucleotides matching TRBD1. Germline CDR1 SEHNR, CDR2 FQNEAQ (reference sequence). This CDR3 has 15 residues. The J segment lost 3 bases and the V segment lost 4 bases, leaving 6 bases of the junction unmatched. The CDR3 bases are TGTGCCAGCAGCTCCGGGACAGTTCCCAATCAGCCCCAGCATTTT. Its protein product is CASSSGTVPNQPQHF.

The chain joins TRBV7-9 to TRBJ1-2; weak D call: TRBD1 (5 bases). Germline V gene data show CDR1 as SEHNR and CDR2 as FQNEAQ (reference sequence). The CDR3 has 14 residues. V gave up 3 bases and J gave up 7 bases, with 15 bases separating them. The CDR3 DNA is TGTGCCAGCAGCTTCGCCCAGGGTACGAGTGGCTACACCTTC. Translating gives CASSFAQGTSGYTF. Together with reference TRBV7-9 and TRBJ1-2, the CDR3 gives the full variable domain: DTGVSQNPRHKITKRGQNVTFRCDPISEHNRLYWYRQTLGQGPEFLTYFQNEAQLEKSRLLSDRFSAERPKGSFSTLEIQRTEQGDSAMYLCASSFAQGTSGYTFGSGTRLTVV.

This clone has just one count. The V call is TRBV5-5, the J call TRBJ1-1; 9 bases align to TRBD1. V dropped 3 bases and J dropped 0; count of bases not matched to a gene: 6. This CDR3 has 16 residues. Germline V gene sequence: CDR1 SGHKS, CDR2 YYEKEE (reference sequence). CDR3 residues: CASSSPGTGMNTEAFF. CDR3 coding DNA: TGTGCCAGCAGCTCCCCCGGGACAGGGATGAACACTGAAGCTTTCTTT.